This TCR beta chain derives from a study of beta chain features in type 1 diabetes. Germline lookup yields CDR1 SGHDN and CDR2 FVKESK. V lost 1 base, J lost 5 bases, and 6 bases stayed unmatched. The CDR3 runs 16 residues. Sequenced material consisted of expressed TCRB transcripts (all of the isolated RNA was reverse transcribed). Profiled with immunoSEQ multiplex PCR; TCRdb holds only in-frame clones, not every one. The data contain about 220,000 clones, approximately 11% of them singletons. This clone has just a few counts. The sequenced sample consisted of central memory CD4+ T cells from blood. The rearrangement joins TRBV14 to TRBJ2-4, with 9 bases fitting TRBD1. The TCR originated in a man aged 18 to 29 in good health. The DNA for the CDR3 is TGTGCCAGCAGCCAAGCTGCGGGGACAGGGCAAAACATTCAGTACTTC. Its translation: CASSQAAGTGQNIQYF.